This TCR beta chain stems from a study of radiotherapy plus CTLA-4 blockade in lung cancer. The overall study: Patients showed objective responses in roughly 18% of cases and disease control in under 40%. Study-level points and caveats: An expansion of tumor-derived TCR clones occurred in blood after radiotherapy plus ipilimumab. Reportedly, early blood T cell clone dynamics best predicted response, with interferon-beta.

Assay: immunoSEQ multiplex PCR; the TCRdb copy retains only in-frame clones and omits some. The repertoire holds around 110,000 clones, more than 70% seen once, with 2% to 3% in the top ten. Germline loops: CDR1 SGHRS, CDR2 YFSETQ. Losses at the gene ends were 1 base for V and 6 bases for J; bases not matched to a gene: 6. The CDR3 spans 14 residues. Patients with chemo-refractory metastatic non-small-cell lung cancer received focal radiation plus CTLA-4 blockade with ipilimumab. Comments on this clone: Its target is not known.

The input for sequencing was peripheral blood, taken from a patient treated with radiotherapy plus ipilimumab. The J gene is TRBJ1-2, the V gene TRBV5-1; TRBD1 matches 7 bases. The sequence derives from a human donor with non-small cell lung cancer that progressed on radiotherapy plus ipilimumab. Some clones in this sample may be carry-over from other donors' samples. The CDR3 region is CASSLFDRADGYTF. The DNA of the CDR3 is TGCGCCAGCAGCTTGTTTGACAGGGCCGATGGCTACACCTTC.